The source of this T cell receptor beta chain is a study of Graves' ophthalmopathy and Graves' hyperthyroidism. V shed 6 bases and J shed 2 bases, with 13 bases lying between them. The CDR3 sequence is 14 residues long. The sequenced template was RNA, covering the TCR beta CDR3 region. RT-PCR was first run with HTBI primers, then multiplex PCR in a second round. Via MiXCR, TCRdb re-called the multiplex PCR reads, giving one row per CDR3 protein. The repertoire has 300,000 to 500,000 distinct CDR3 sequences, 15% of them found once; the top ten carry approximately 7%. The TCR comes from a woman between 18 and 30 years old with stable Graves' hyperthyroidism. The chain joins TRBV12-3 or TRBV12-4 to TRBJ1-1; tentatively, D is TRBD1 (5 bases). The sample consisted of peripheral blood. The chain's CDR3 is CASRAGTLNTEAFF. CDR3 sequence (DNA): TGTGCCAGCAGGGCCGGGACGCTAAACACTGAAGCTTTCTTT.